What follows are 30 T cell receptor beta chains derived from one specimen sequenced in a study of cytomegalovirus exposure and HLA in healthy donors. The PCR used 60 Vbeta and 13 Jbeta primers. Measured with immunoSEQ multiplex PCR; TCRdb has only the in-frame clones, and not every one. The table records 150,000 to 200,000 clones, around 80% of them present only once. Sequencing input: PBMCs. These receptor sequences come from a woman between 45 and 65 years old in good health and CMV-seronegative.

The rearrangement uses TRBV19 and TRBJ2-1; possibly TRBD1 for D (6 bases). Between the trimmed V and J ends, which lost 6 bases and 4 bases, there was a span of 10 bases. This CDR3 comprises 13 residues. Germline-derived CDR1 and CDR2 are LNHDA and SQIVND (reference sequence). The CDR3 DNA reads as TGTGCCAGTAGCCGGACAGTTTACAATGAGCAGTTCTTC. This encodes CASSRTVYNEQFF.

CDR3 protein: CASSYRGQGATYEQYF. The CDR3 DNA reads TGTGCCAGCAGTTACAGGGGACAGGGGGCCACCTACGAGCAGTACTTC. The V call is TRBV6-5, the J call TRBJ2-5; 12 bases are a match to TRBD1. The J call may be in error: the DNA end matches TRBJ2-7 better. Germline V gives CDR1 MNHEY, CDR2 SVGAGI. The CDR3 is made up of 16 amino acids.

This clone occurred a few times. The rearrangement links TRBV4-3 to TRBJ2-7; tentatively, D is TRBD1 (6 bases). The CDR3 loop spans 15 amino acids. Per germline, CDR1 LGHNA and CDR2 YSLEER. Trimming stripped 3 bases from V and 5 bases from J, with 17 bases between. The CDR3 sequence is CASSQQGNPGDEQYF. The CDR3 coding sequence is TGCGCCAGCAGCCAGCAGGGGAATCCCGGGGACGAGCAGTACTTC.

V is TRBV6-5 and J is TRBJ2-2; 8 nucleotides match TRBD2. The CDR3 runs to 15 residues. Germline loops: CDR1 MNHEY, CDR2 SVGAGI. The ends lost 2 bases at V and 5 bases at J; junction bases unmatched: 4. The CDR3 sequence is CASSYGRGATGELFF. CDR3 nucleotide sequence: TGTGCCAGCAGTTACGGGCGGGGGGCGACCGGGGAGCTGTTTTTT.

This chain uses TRBV6-4 with TRBJ2-1; tentatively, D is TRBD1 (5 bases). The V end was cut by 0 bases, the J end by 8 bases, with 8 bases between. The CDR3 is 13 amino acids. Per the germline V gene, CDR1 is MRHNA and CDR2 is SNTAGT. CDR3 protein: CASSDSVGDEQFF. CDR3 nucleotide sequence: TGTGCCAGCAGTGACTCGGTAGGGGATGAGCAGTTCTTC.

The rearrangement joins TRBV4-1 to TRBJ2-5; 8 bases are shared with TRBD1. TRBJ2-7 matches the DNA end more closely, so the J call is doubtful. The CDR3 sequence is 16 residues long. The V gene's germline CDR1 is MGHRA and CDR2 YSYEKL. The CDR3 here is CASSQVDGQGVYEQYF. The CDR3, as DNA: TGCGCCAGCAGCCAAGTGGACGGACAGGGTGTCTACGAGCAGTACTTC.

The chain is built from TRBV9 and TRBJ1-5; 7 bases are a match to TRBD1. V was clipped by 0 bases and J by 8 bases; unmatched bases: 5. The germline V gene has CDR1 SGDLS and CDR2 YYNGEE. The CDR3 runs 14 residues. The CDR3 coding sequence is TGTGCCAGCAGCGTAGGTTCCAGGGGGGAGCCCCAGCATTTT. As protein: CASSVGSRGEPQHF.

This chain uses TRBV7-2 with TRBJ2-1; 11 bases fit TRBD1. After removal of 6 bases from V and 2 bases from J, the junction contained 0 bases not matched to a gene. The CDR3 length is 14 residues. Germline CDR1 reads SGHTA; CDR2 reads FQGNSA. This CDR3 reads CASRGQGAYNEQFF. The CDR3 DNA follows: TGTGCCAGCAGGGGACAGGGGGCCTACAATGAGCAGTTCTTC.

V gene TRBV4-2 combines with J gene TRBJ1-4; D is undetermined. Trimming took 8 bases from V and 8 from J, leaving 18 bases between them. The CDR3 loop spans 14 amino acids. Germline V gene data show CDR1 as LGHNA and CDR2 as YNFKEQ. The CDR3 nucleotides read TGTGCCAGCGGCGAGATACAGAATTCGGAAAAACTGTTTTTT. It is translated as CASGEIQNSEKLFF.

In regard to this clone: Germline is not matched at one junction end, which may reflect a read error. This chain links TRBV7-9 with TRBJ1-1; maybe TRBD1 (5 bases). The CDR3 runs to 13 residues. The V gene's germline CDR1 is SEHNR and CDR2 FQNEAQ (reference sequence). CDR3 coding DNA: TGTTCCAGCAGACCAGGGCCCAACACTGAAGCTTTCTTT. Amino acid sequence: CSSRPGPNTEAFF.

Points on this clone: One end of the junction varies from germline; a read error may be responsible. The chain is built from TRBV7-9 and TRBJ2-7; TRBD2 might be the D (6 bases). Per the germline V gene, CDR1 is SEHNR and CDR2 is FQNEAQ (reference sequence). CDR3 size: 12 residues. The CDR3 nucleotides read TGTTCCAGCAGCTGGGAACTCCGGGAGTTGGACTTC. This codes for CSSSWELRELDF.

This rearrangement joins TRBV5-5 to TRBJ2-5, with 10 bases identical to TRBD2. The CDR3 has 15 amino acids. Germline CDR1 SGHKS, CDR2 YYEKEE (reference sequence). J was trimmed by 3 bases and V by 3 bases; bases with no gene match: 5. CDR3 amino acids: CASSSSGGAEETQYF. The CDR3 DNA follows: TGTGCCAGCAGCTCAAGCGGGGGGGCCGAAGAGACCCAGTACTTC.

The J gene is TRBJ2-7, the V gene TRBV2, with TRBD2 matching 10 bases. Germline V gene sequence: CDR1 SNHLY, CDR2 FYNNEI. This CDR3 spans 13 amino acids. V trimming: 11 bases; J trimming: 6 bases; junction bases outside the gene matches: 10. CDR3: CARGASGSREQYF. CDR3 DNA sequence: TGTGCCCGCGGGGCTAGCGGGAGTCGCGAGCAGTACTTC. Using reference TRBV2 and TRBJ2-7 for the parts outside the CDR3, the full variable domain is EPEVTQTPSHQVTQMGQEVILRCVPISNHLYFYWYRQILGQKVEFLVSFYNNEISEKSEIFDDQFSVERPDGSNFTLKIRSTKLEDSAMYFCARGASGSREQYFGPGTRLTVT.

The rearrangement joins TRBV7-2 to TRBJ2-7; the match to TRBD2 covers 12 bases. V lost 4 bases, J lost 6 bases, and 7 bases stayed unmatched. Germline V gives CDR1 SGHTA, CDR2 FQGNSA. This CDR3 contains 15 residues. CDR3 sequence: CASSSGASGRAEQYF. The CDR3 DNA is TGTGCCAGCAGCTCCGGGGCTAGCGGGAGGGCCGAGCAGTACTTC.

The chain combines TRBV7-6 with TRBJ2-2; 10 nucleotides align to TRBD1. V lost 3 bases and J lost 6; bases outside the gene matches: 7. This CDR3 is built from 16 residues. Per the germline V gene, CDR1 is SGHVS and CDR2 is FNYEAQ. Written as DNA, the CDR3 is TGTGCCAGCAGCTTTATGACAGGGGGCGTCTCCGGGGAGCTGTTTTTT. This sequence encodes CASSFMTGGVSGELFF. Complete variable domain (other parts from reference TRBV7-6 and TRBJ2-2): GAGVSQSPRYKVTKRGQDVALRCDPISGHVSLYWYRQALGQGPEFLTYFNYEAQQDKSGLPNDRFSAERPEGSISTLTIQRTEQRDSAMYRCASSFMTGGVSGELFFGEGSRLTVL.

Details on this clone: A junction boundary mismatches the germline segment, possibly from a read error. The CDR3 loop reads CASIERANQAQHF. The DNA of the CDR3 is TGTGCCAGCATTGAGAGGGCTAATCAGGCCCAGCATTTT. The rearrangement joins TRBV2 to TRBJ1-5; D call uncertain. The CDR3 loop spans 13 amino acids. Germline CDR1 reads SNHLY; CDR2 reads FYNNEI.

V usage is TRBV28 and J usage is TRBJ2-2, with D unresolved. CDR1 is MDHEN, CDR2 SYDVKM, per germline. V was trimmed by 6 bases and J by 0 bases, leaving 8 bases between them. This CDR3 contains 14 residues. The CDR3 is CASRSVANTGELFF. For the CDR3, the DNA is TGTGCCAGCAGGTCGGTCGCGAACACCGGGGAGCTGTTTTTT.

The rearrangement links TRBV5-1 to TRBJ2-5; tentative D call: TRBD1 (6 bases). The J call is doubtful: the DNA matches TRBJ2-7 better. Germline V gene lookup returns CDR1 SGHRS and CDR2 YFSETQ. The CDR3 sequence is 15 residues long. For the CDR3, the DNA is TGCGCCAGCAGCTTGGAGGCAGGGGCCTCCTACGAGCAGTACTTC. It specifies CASSLEAGASYEQYF.

A note on this clone: A read error may account for a junction end that differs from germline. The CDR3 spells CSSSPQEGGYTF. The CDR3 DNA is TGTTCCAGCAGCCCCCAGGAGGGGGGCTACACCTTC. V usage is TRBV7-9 and J usage is TRBJ1-2, with a weak D call TRBD1 (5 bases). The CDR3 is made up of 12 amino acids. Germline V CDR1 and CDR2: SEHNR, FQNEAQ (reference sequence).

This chain connects TRBV13 to TRBJ2-1; perhaps TRBD1 as D (5 bases). Germline V gene lookup returns CDR1 PRHDT and CDR2 FYEKMQ (reference sequence). The CDR3 runs to 14 residues. The V and J ends lost 7 bases and 0 bases respectively, with 10 bases between them. The DNA for the CDR3 is TGTGCCAGCACCCGACAGTTCTCCTACAATGAGCAGTTCTTC. This gives the protein CASTRQFSYNEQFF. The full variable domain, its missing parts supplied by reference TRBV13 and TRBJ2-1, is AAGVIQSPRHLIKEKRETATLKCYPIPRHDTVYWYQQGPGQDPQFLISFYEKMQSDKGSIPDRFSAQQFSDYHSELNMSSLELGDSALYFCASTRQFSYNEQFFGPGTRLTVL.

This chain connects TRBV7-9 to TRBJ2-1; possibly TRBD2 for D (5 bases). CDR1 is SEHNR and CDR2 is FQNEAQ in the germline V gene (reference sequence). The CDR3 consists of 15 residues. Trimming stripped 2 bases from V and 8 bases from J, with 16 bases between. The CDR3 sequence is CASSLLRGRKDEQFF. DNA of the CDR3: TGTGCCAGCAGCTTACTTAGAGGGCGGAAGGATGAGCAGTTCTTC.

This clone was seen only a few times. V usage is TRBV5-1 and J usage is TRBJ1-1; D is possibly TRBD1 (6 bases). The CDR3 has 14 residues. V gave up 4 bases and J gave up 4 bases, with 14 bases separating them. From germline, CDR1 is SGHRS and CDR2 YFSETQ. Written as DNA, the CDR3 is TGCGCCAGCAGCGGCCGAGGGGGGGGCACTGAAGCTTTCTTT. Translating it yields CASSGRGGGTEAFF.

The V call is TRBV28, the J call TRBJ1-5, with 8 bases matching TRBD1. The V and J ends lost 2 bases and 6 bases, in that order; junction bases with no gene match: 12. Germline V lookup: CDR1 MDHEN, CDR2 SYDVKM. The CDR3 is 17 residues long. For the CDR3, the DNA is TGTGCCAGCAGTTTAAGGCAGGGGGCTAATTACGGTCAGCCCCAGCATTTT. It encodes CASSLRQGANYGQPQHF.

In this sample, this clone turned up once. The chain uses TRBV7-8 and TRBJ2-2, with 9 bases lining up with TRBD1. Germline CDR1 is SGHVS and CDR2 is FQNEAQ. The CDR3 has 17 amino acids. V lost 1 base, J lost 4 bases, and 7 bases stayed unmatched. As DNA, the CDR3 is TGTGCCAGCAGCTTAGGGGGACAGGGACGTCGCACCGGGGAGCTGTTTTTT. This codes for CASSLGGQGRRTGELFF.

The chain combines TRBV2 with TRBJ1-5; the match to TRBD1 covers 7 bases. The J segment lost 0 bases and the V segment lost 6 bases, leaving 8 bases of the junction unmatched. The V gene's germline CDR1 is SNHLY and CDR2 FYNNEI. The CDR3 totals 16 residues. In nucleotides, the CDR3 is TGTGCCAGCAGCGCCGGACAGGTGTATAGCAATCAGCCCCAGCATTTT. Residues: CASSAGQVYSNQPQHF.

The chain links TRBV5-1 to TRBJ1-4; TRBD1 aligns across 7 bases. V trimming: 1 base; J trimming: 5 bases; junction bases outside the gene matches: 2. The germline V gene has CDR1 SGHRS and CDR2 YFSETQ. The CDR3 has 14 amino acids. The CDR3 nucleotides read TGCGCCAGCAGCTTGACAGGGGAGAATGAAAAACTGTTTTTT. Translated, it gives CASSLTGENEKLFF.

This chain connects TRBV25-1 to TRBJ2-1, with a tentative D call TRBD1 (7 bases). The germline CDR1 and CDR2 sequences are MGHDK and SYGVNS. The V end lost 5 bases, the J end lost 9 bases, and 20 bases lay between the germline ends. This CDR3 is 15 amino acids long. CDR3 in DNA: TGTGCCAGCAGTCGGGGTCAGGGGGGTCCCGGTGAGCAGTTCTTC. Amino acids: CASSRGQGGPGEQFF.

V and J are TRBV21-1 and TRBJ1-1. TRBV21-1 is noted as a pseudogene. The CDR3 has 16 amino acids. CDR3 sequence: CASSKAPESQTCEAFF. As DNA, the CDR3 is TGTGCCAGCAGCAAAGCCCCGGAGAGCCAGACCTGTGAAGCTTTCTTT.

The CDR3 reads CATSWASGRVRTGELFF. The CDR3 bases are TGTGCCACCAGTTGGGCTAGCGGGAGGGTTCGGACCGGGGAGCTGTTTTTT. V usage is TRBV15 and J usage is TRBJ2-2; the match to TRBD2 covers 12 bases. Germline-derived CDR1 and CDR2 are LNHNV and YYDKDF (reference sequence). J gave up 5 bases and V 6 bases, and 10 bases lay outside the gene matches. The CDR3 loop spans 17 amino acids.

The chain links TRBV4-2 to TRBJ2-5; 9 bases are a match to TRBD1. The CDR3 loop spans 13 amino acids. Germline CDR1 reads LGHNA; CDR2 reads YNFKEQ. The ends lost 4 bases at V and 3 bases at J; junction bases unmatched: 0. CDR3 in DNA: TGTGCCAGCAGCCGGGACAGGGAAGAGACCCAGTACTTC. It yields the protein CASSRDREETQYF.